These T cell receptor beta chains were read from a single sample in a study of T cells after posttransplantation cyclophosphamide. TCRdb's table, derived via immunoSEQ multiplex PCR, lists solely in-frame clones and lacks some. Seen here are tens of thousands of clones, approximately 98% observed once, and the top ten hold more than 0.15%. Sequencing used naive CD4+ T cells sorted from PBMCs. All receptors come from a man in his forties in good health, CMV-negative, and a related stem cell transplant donor. The CDR3 runs from the conserved cysteine through the conserved F or W. D genes are given only for firm matches. For some rows the clone size is stated as once, few or many, or as a class when expanded; others skip it.

v_call,j_call,clone_size,d_call,cdr3_aa,cdr3_nt
TRBV7-2,TRBJ1-2,-,TRBD1,CASSLKGTDWGYTF,TGTGCCAGCAGCTTAAAAGGGACAGACTGGGGCTACACCTTC
TRBV19,TRBJ1-1,-,-,CATDTTPYTEAFF,TGTGCCACCGATACGACACCATACACTGAAGCTTTCTTT
TRBV5-6,TRBJ1-1,-,TRBD1,CASSPQGAVTEAFF,TGTGCCAGCAGCCCCCAGGGGGCGGTGACTGAAGCTTTCTTT
TRBV27,TRBJ2-2,-,TRBD2,CASSPLGTSGRGAGELFF,TGTGCCAGCAGTCCCCTCGGGACTAGCGGGAGAGGGGCCGGGGAGCTGTTTTTT
TRBV5-1,TRBJ1-4,-,TRBD1,CASSEGTGVRSSTNEKLFF,TGCGCCAGCAGCGAGGGGACAGGAGTACGATCGTCAACTAATGAAAAACTGTTTTTT
TRBV10-1,TRBJ2-7,-,-,CASSAGTPVGEQYF,TGCGCCAGCAGTGCAGGGACACCCGTTGGCGAGCAGTACTTC
TRBV10-3,TRBJ1-1,-,-,CAISWGGNTEAFF,TGTGCCATCTCCTGGGGCGGTAACACTGAAGCTTTCTTT
TRBV27,TRBJ1-1,-,TRBD1,CASSSEIRGLTEAFF,TGTGCCAGCAGCTCAGAAATCAGGGGGCTGACTGAAGCTTTCTTT
TRBV28,TRBJ1-1,-,-,CASSLSGWTEAFF,TGTGCCAGCAGTTTATCAGGATGGACTGAAGCTTTCTTT
TRBV28,TRBJ1-3,-,-,CASSWTGGGGNTIYF,TGTGCCAGCAGTTGGACGGGGGGGGGCGGAAACACCATATATTTT
TRBV5-1,TRBJ2-6,-,TRBD1,CASSTGQLSGANVLTF,TGCGCCAGCAGCACGGGACAGCTCTCTGGGGCCAACGTCCTGACTTTC
TRBV6-1,TRBJ2-2,once,TRBD1,CASVDRGDTGELFF,TGTGCCAGCGTTGACAGGGGGGACACCGGGGAGCTGTTTTTT
TRBV7-8,TRBJ2-2,-,TRBD1,CASREPGQGDVVGELFF,TGTGCCAGCAGAGAACCGGGACAGGGGGACGTGGTCGGGGAGCTGTTTTTT
TRBV30,TRBJ2-1,once,TRBD2,CAWSETSGYNEQFF,TGTGCCTGGAGTGAGACTAGCGGCTACAATGAGCAGTTCTTC
TRBV9,TRBJ2-6,-,TRBD1,CASSVGAGGPSGANVLTF,TGTGCCAGCAGCGTAGGAGCAGGGGGCCCGTCTGGGGCCAACGTCCTGACTTTC
TRBV5-1,TRBJ2-1,-,-,CASSLEPGAGEQFF,TGCGCCAGCAGCTTGGAGCCGGGAGCAGGGGAGCAGTTCTTC
TRBV18,TRBJ2-1,-,-,CASSSGSYNEQFF,TGTGCCAGCTCATCCGGCTCCTACAATGAGCAGTTCTTC
TRBV5-4,TRBJ2-2,once,TRBD2,CASSSYTGGPTGELFF,TGTGCCAGCAGCTCCTACACGGGAGGGCCCACCGGGGAGCTGTTTTTT
TRBV19,TRBJ2-5,-,TRBD1,CATKLTGGFPQETQYF,TGTGCCACCAAGCTGACAGGGGGCTTTCCCCAAGAGACCCAGTACTTC
TRBV9,TRBJ2-5,-,TRBD2,CASSLTSEETQYF,TGTGCCAGCAGCCTCACTAGCGAAGAGACCCAGTACTTC
TRBV9,TRBJ2-3,-,TRBD2,CASSSTSGTTDTQYF,TGTGCCAGCAGCTCGACTAGCGGGACGACAGATACGCAGTATTTT
TRBV5-1,TRBJ2-2,-,TRBD2,CASSLDWTSGRAHTGELFF,TGCGCCAGCAGCTTGGATTGGACTAGCGGGAGGGCCCACACCGGGGAGCTGTTTTTT
TRBV5-1,TRBJ2-7,-,-,CASSFAPPMGVSSYEQYF,TGCGCCAGCAGCTTTGCTCCCCCCATGGGCGTTAGCTCCTACGAGCAGTACTTC
TRBV2,TRBJ1-5,-,TRBD1,CASKGDREGQPQHF,TGTGCCAGCAAAGGGGACAGGGAAGGTCAGCCCCAGCATTTT
TRBV18,TRBJ2-6,-,-,CASSQGHSGANVLTF,TGTGCCAGCTCCCAGGGTCACTCTGGGGCCAACGTCCTGACTTTC
TRBV10-1,TRBJ2-7,-,TRBD2,CASSESKAEREGQQYF,TGCGCCAGCAGTGAGTCCAAGGCCGAGAGGGAGGGCCAGCAGTACTTC
TRBV6-6,TRBJ1-5,-,TRBD1,CASRQGTGLNQPQHF,TGTGCCAGCAGACAAGGGACAGGGCTGAATCAGCCCCAGCATTTT
TRBV28,TRBJ2-6,-,-,CASSLPGEVNVLTF,TGTGCCAGCAGTTTGCCAGGGGAAGTCAACGTCCTGACTTTC
TRBV28,TRBJ2-2,-,TRBD2,CASSLLTSALNTGELFF,TGTGCCAGCAGTTTATTGACTAGCGCCCTAAACACCGGGGAGCTGTTTTTT
TRBV19,TRBJ2-3,-,TRBD1,CASSAPRDREEDTQYF,TGTGCCAGTAGCGCTCCTCGGGACAGGGAAGAAGATACGCAGTATTTT
TRBV19,TRBJ1-1,-,-,CASSMTADTEAFF,TGTGCCAGTAGTATGACAGCCGACACTGAAGCTTTCTTT
TRBV7-2,TRBJ2-7,-,TRBD1,CASSFGTGGYEQYF,TGTGCCAGCAGCTTCGGGACAGGGGGCTACGAGCAGTACTTC
TRBV5-1,TRBJ2-3,-,TRBD2,CASSLRLAQTADTQYF,TGCGCCAGCAGCTTGCGACTAGCGCAGACCGCAGATACGCAGTATTTT
TRBV28,TRBJ1-5,-,TRBD1,CASRLLDRAQPQHF,TGTGCCAGCAGACTACTGGACAGGGCGCAGCCCCAGCATTTT
TRBV6-4,TRBJ2-1,-,TRBD2,CASSDGQREGLRFF,TGTGCCAGCAGTGACGGCCAGCGGGAGGGCCTCCGGTTCTTC
TRBV7-9,TRBJ1-4,-,TRBD1,CASSLRDRSEKLFF,TGTGCCAGCAGCTTGAGGGACAGGAGTGAAAAACTGTTTTTT
TRBV19,TRBJ2-2,once,-,CASSIDSLGRANGELFF,TGTGCCAGTAGTATAGACTCGCTGGGCAGGGCGAACGGGGAGCTGTTTTTT
TRBV7-2,TRBJ1-1,-,-,CASSPRQAPNTEAFF,TGTGCCAGCAGCCCACGACAGGCGCCGAACACTGAAGCTTTCTTT
TRBV7-2,TRBJ2-2,-,TRBD1,CASSTRRGRDTGELFF,TGTGCCAGCAGCACCCGCAGGGGGCGGGACACCGGGGAGCTGTTTTTT
TRBV5-1,TRBJ2-7,once,-,CASSQPDRLSYEQYF,TGCGCCAGCAGCCAGCCTGACAGGCTGAGCTACGAGCAGTACTTC
TRBV7-3,TRBJ2-1,-,-,CASSQRGSSYNEQFF,TGTGCCAGCAGCCAACGGGGGAGCTCCTACAATGAGCAGTTCTTC
TRBV28,TRBJ2-7,-,TRBD1,CASSLFRQGPSYEQYF,TGTGCCAGCAGTTTATTCCGACAGGGCCCCTCCTACGAGCAGTACTTC
TRBV6-5,TRBJ1-4,-,-,CASSLTGGNRGKLFF,TGTGCCAGCAGTCTTACTGGCGGCAATCGCGGAAAACTGTTTTTT
TRBV5-1,TRBJ2-1,-,TRBD2,CASSLVAGGPLENEQFF,TGCGCCAGCAGCTTGGTAGCGGGGGGGCCTTTAGAAAATGAGCAGTTCTTC
TRBV6-5,TRBJ1-3,once,-,CASSATPRNTIYF,TGTGCCAGCAGTGCTACCCCGAGAAACACCATATATTTT
TRBV28,TRBJ1-3,-,-,CASSLAGEGNTIYF,TGTGCCAGCAGTCTGGCGGGGGAGGGCAACACCATATATTTT
TRBV28,TRBJ2-2,-,TRBD1,CASRTGGPGELFF,TGTGCCAGCCGGACAGGGGGGCCCGGGGAGCTGTTTTTT
TRBV28,TRBJ1-1,-,-,CASSLSVGQVNTEAFF,TGTGCCAGCAGCCTTTCGGTGGGGCAGGTGAACACTGAAGCTTTCTTT